This T cell receptor beta chain was profiled in a study of shared T cell receptors in the human thymus (dated by TCRdb to the early 2020s). For the study in its entirety: The study investigated the way shared, self-reactive T-cell receptor alpha chains are produced in the human thymus.

Points on this clone: The clone's antigen remains unknown. No much larger clone is present one base from it, and per-base qualities are unavailable.

The protocol used for the library was the immunoSEQ multiplex PCR assay. TCRdb provides this immuneACCESS table in a form limited to in-frame rearrangements. Some clones are lacking; in checked studies, under half of them reflect an unresolved V gene, and why the rest are absent is not known. The sample profile shows 600,000 to 900,000 clones; 80% to 90% of them were found once. The ten largest account for 0.008% to 0.011% of the sample. Trimming removed 1 base from V and 5 bases from J, leaving 17 bases between the germline ends. The CDR3 runs 16 residues from the cysteine to the phenylalanine. Just CDR3 DNA is preserved here, 48 bases in frame from base 1. The germline V gene yields MGHRA for CDR1 and YSYEKL for CDR2. These same records also appear under a second study, on human thymus T cells. From the second report: The donors were immunologically healthy infants in Finland who had open corrective cardiac surgery for congenital heart defects. Thymus tissue was collected as surgical resects that were removed during corrective cardiac surgery. Both the thymic and the peripheral blood repertoires appeared to show biased V and J gene segment usage. Highly overlapping thymic TCR repertoires among unrelated individuals were reported in the related research. The study used 7 or 8 infant thymus samples plus four related peripheral blood samples to characterize TCR alpha and beta repertoires. The infant donors were roughly 7 to 244 days old, and the cohort included roughly six males and two females. Thymocytes were mechanically released from the tissue and were stored as pellets of about 8.5-31 million cells at -70 degrees C. A QIAsymphony instrument was used to extract genomic DNA from frozen cell pellets. Using the immunoSEQ multiplex PCR assay, the TCRB and TCRAD loci were amplified from a standardized quantity of quality-controlled genomic DNA. Amplicons spanned the V(D)J region at a length sufficient to cover the CDR3 and identify V and J genes. Through the commercial immunoSEQ service, the amplicons were sequenced on an Illumina platform. Primer bias and sequencing errors were corrected as previously described, and TCRAD and TCRB were defined on the basis of the IMGT database. immunoSEQ Analyzer 3.0 and VDJTools were used for repertoire analysis, which covered basic statistics, V/J segment usage, diversity estimates, rarefaction and pairwise overlap. Diversity was estimated using the Chao1, ChaoE, Efron-Thisted, Shannon and inverse Simpson indices, and was also estimated on datasets down-sampled to the size of the smallest sample. Repertoire overlap was assessed by strict matching of CDR3 nucleotide sequence, V gene and J gene, and clustering was done by Jaccard-based multidimensional scaling. On average, thymus samples yielded around 810,000 unique TCRB clonotypes, whereas blood samples yielded some 85,000.

The V gene is TRBV4-1 and the J gene is TRBJ1-2, with no confidently assigned D gene. The sequenced sample consisted of thymocytes. The receptor was isolated from a girl less than two years old with a congenital heart defect. Donor details come from another sample of the same person, matched by shared clones. The encoded CDR3 is CASSQAPGLMRYGYTF. In nucleotide form, the sequence is TGCGCCAGCAGCCAAGCCCCCGGTCTGATGAGGTATGGCTACACCTTC.